In this sample, the clone carrying this T cell receptor beta chain turned up a few times. Its antigen is not identified. The sample comes from a study of T cell repertoires in cytomegalovirus infection. Study in general: Signatures in public TCR beta sequences pointed to both CMV infection and matching HLA type.

Trimming cost V 5 bases and J 0 bases, with 11 bases left between them. Germline V gene lookup returns CDR1 MDHEN and CDR2 SYDVKM. This CDR3 is built from 15 residues. Study-wide points: HLA-C-restricted CMV-specific TCR beta clonotypes were dominant in the ex vivo response.

From the reads, TCRdb called clonotypes with MiXCR, one entry per CDR3 protein. The sample records 250,000 or so distinct CDR3 sequences, over 15% being singletons. The sequenced material came from CD8+ T cells from PBMCs. The receptor comes from a human donor in good health (CMV status not recorded). Some clones in this sample may be carry-over from other donors' samples. The chain carries TRBV28 and TRBJ2-1; D is unclear. The DNA for the CDR3 is TGTGCCAGCAGTCTATCCACGAGCTCCTACAATGAGCAGTTCTTC. Residues: CASSLSTSSYNEQFF.